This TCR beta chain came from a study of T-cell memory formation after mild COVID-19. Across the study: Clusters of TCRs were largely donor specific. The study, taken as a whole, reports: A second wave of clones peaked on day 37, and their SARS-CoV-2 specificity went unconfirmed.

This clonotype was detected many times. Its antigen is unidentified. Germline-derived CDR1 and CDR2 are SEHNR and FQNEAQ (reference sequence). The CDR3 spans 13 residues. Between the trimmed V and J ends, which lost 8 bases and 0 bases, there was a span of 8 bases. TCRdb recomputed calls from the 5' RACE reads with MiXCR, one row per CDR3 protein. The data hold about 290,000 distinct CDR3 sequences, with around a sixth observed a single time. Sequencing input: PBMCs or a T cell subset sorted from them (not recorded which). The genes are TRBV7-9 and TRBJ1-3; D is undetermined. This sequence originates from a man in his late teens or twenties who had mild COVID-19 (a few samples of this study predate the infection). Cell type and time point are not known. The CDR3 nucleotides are TGTGCCAGCGAAGCAGGCTCTGGAAACACCATATATTTT. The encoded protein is CASEAGSGNTIYF. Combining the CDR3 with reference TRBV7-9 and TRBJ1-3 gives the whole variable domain DTGVSQNPRHKITKRGQNVTFRCDPISEHNRLYWYRQTLGQGPEFLTYFQNEAQLEKSRLLSDRFSAERPKGSFSTLEIQRTEQGDSAMYLCASEAGSGNTIYFGEGSWLTVV.